The 10 T cell receptor beta chains presented below share a single source sample, sequenced in a study of radiation and T cells in renal cell carcinoma. Time point described: baseline pretreatment blood. Treatment described: 15 Gy SBRT to primary tumor, nephrectomy 4 weeks later. Profiled with immunoSEQ multiplex PCR; TCRdb holds only in-frame clones, not every one. The table shows 94,000 or so clones, with about 79% occurring only once. Here the sequenced sample was blood, taken from a patient whose treatment included radiotherapy and nephrectomy. The receptors originated from a man between 60 and 75 years old with renal cell carcinoma.

The V and J genes are TRBV6-5 and TRBJ2-3; D not certain. The CDR3 spans 15 residues. Deletions cut 4 bases from V and 8 bases from J, with 19 bases between. Germline V CDR1 and CDR2: MNHEY, SVGAGI. The CDR3 DNA reads TGTGCCAGCAGTTTCAGGCCTCCCAAGGGTCTTACGCAGTATTTT. Its translation: CASSFRPPKGLTQYF.

The rearrangement joins TRBV29-1 to TRBJ2-7; the D gene is possibly TRBD2 (5 bases). The CDR3 is 13 residues long. The germline CDR1 and CDR2 sequences are SQVTM and ANQGSEA. V was pared by 7 bases and J by 5 bases, with 18 bases between. CDR3 in DNA: TGCAGCGGATCTTGGCCTGGTAGCGACGAGCAGTACTTC. As protein: CSGSWPGSDEQYF.

The sample holds a few counts of this clone. J is TRBJ2-5 and V is TRBV7-3, with D hard to call. In germline, CDR1 is SGHTA, CDR2 FQGTGA. The germline V and J ends were trimmed by 2 bases and 5 bases, with 12 bases remaining between them. This CDR3 comprises 14 residues. The CDR3 protein is CASSLLPSGETQYF. The CDR3 DNA reads TGTGCCAGCAGCTTACTACCTTCTGGGGAGACCCAGTACTTC.

The J gene is TRBJ2-1, the V gene TRBV7-2; 12 nucleotides agree with TRBD2. V dropped 2 bases and J dropped 6; count of bases not matched to a gene: 8. Germline V gives CDR1 SGHTA, CDR2 FQGNSA. The CDR3 is 17 amino acids. The DNA of the CDR3 is TGTGCCAGCAGCTTATTCCCGGGACTAGCGGGCCCCAATGAGCAGTTCTTC. Translated, it gives CASSLFPGLAGPNEQFF.

This chain connects TRBV6-1 to TRBJ1-1; TRBD1 is a possible D gene (5 bases). The CDR3 runs to 13 residues. Trimming removed 4 bases from V and 5 bases from J, with 11 bases in between. Germline V CDR1 and CDR2: MNHNS, SASEGT. The CDR3 is CASSAGKGTEAFF. In DNA, the CDR3 is TGTGCCAGCAGTGCCGGAAAGGGGACTGAAGCTTTCTTT.

For the CDR3, the DNA is TGTGCCAGCAGCCTCGCCAGGGGATCTGGAAACACCATATATTTT. Translation gives CASSLARGSGNTIYF. The V and J genes are TRBV7-9 and TRBJ1-3, with a possible D match to TRBD1 (6 bases). Trimming stripped 5 bases from V and 1 base from J, with 12 bases between. Germline CDR1 and CDR2: SEHNR and FQNEAQ (reference sequence). This CDR3 is 15 amino acids long.

The chain links TRBV6-5 to TRBJ2-2, with D possibly matching TRBD2 (6 bases). The CDR3 covers 13 residues. V shed 6 bases and J shed 13 bases, with 18 bases lying between them. Germline V gene lookup returns CDR1 MNHEY and CDR2 SVGAGI. CDR3 bases: TGTGCCAGCAGGCGCGGGACTTCGATGGCGCTGTTTTTT. Its translation: CASRRGTSMALFF.

The chain is built from TRBV18 and TRBJ2-1; TRBD2 matches 11 bases. Germline V CDR1 and CDR2: KGHSH, LQKENI. With 2 bases clipped from V and 4 bases from J, the junction kept 4 bases outside the gene matches. The length of the CDR3 is 16 residues. In DNA form, the CDR3 reads TGTGCCAGCTCACCAGGGACTAGCGGACTATACAATGAGCAGTTCTTC. Its translation: CASSPGTSGLYNEQFF.

The chain combines TRBV7-2 with TRBJ1-4, with D hard to call. Germline loops: CDR1 SGHTA, CDR2 FQGNSA. The CDR3 loop spans 13 amino acids. Trimming removed 2 bases at V and 8 bases at J, with 9 bases between. The CDR3 spells CASSLSPREKLFF. The CDR3 DNA sequence: TGTGCCAGCAGCTTAAGTCCAAGGGAAAAACTGTTTTTT.

This rearrangement joins TRBV11-3 to TRBJ2-5, with TRBD2 matching 8 bases. The ends lost 1 base at V and 4 bases at J; junction bases unmatched: 5. Per germline, CDR1 SGHNT and CDR2 YENEEA. The CDR3 is made up of 15 amino acids. CDR3 sequence reads: CASSLAGREGETQYF. CDR3 coding DNA: TGTGCCAGCAGCTTAGCCGGGAGGGAAGGAGAGACCCAGTACTTC.